The sequence of this T cell receptor (beta chain) was determined in a study of cytomegalovirus exposure and HLA in healthy donors. V shed 3 bases and J shed 2 bases, with 11 bases lying between them. The CDR3 covers 14 residues. Germline values: CDR1 SGDLS, CDR2 YYNGEE. PCR involved 60 Vbeta and 13 Jbeta primers. Clones were sequenced by immunoSEQ multiplex PCR, and TCRdb holds only the in-frame ones, with some missing. This table has about 140,000 clones, 70% to 85% appearing once. The sequenced material came from PBMCs. The TCR originated in a woman aged 50 to 60 in good health and CMV-seropositive. The gene calls are TRBV9 and TRBJ1-1, with TRBD1 as a possible D gene (6 bases). The DNA for the CDR3 is TGTGCCAGCAGCGAACAGGGCCCAAACACTGAAGCTTTCTTT. Protein product: CASSEQGPNTEAFF.